This T cell receptor beta chain derives from a study of T cell responses to AZD1222 COVID-19 vaccine. Trimming took off 4 bases at V and 0 bases at J, with 3 bases between the two ends. Per the germline V gene, CDR1 is LGHNT and CDR2 is FRNRAP. This CDR3 has 13 residues. Libraries were prepared by immunoSEQ multiplex PCR; TCRdb keeps only in-frame clonotypes and omits some of them. Of 95,000 to 150,000 clones in the sample, more than 70% are singletons; the top ten hold 4.2%. General study findings and limits: Once two AZD1222 doses were given, Spike-specific TCR breadth and depth went up.

Comments on this clone: Its specificity is not known.

The V and J genes are TRBV12-5 and TRBJ2-2, with D unresolved. The sequence derives from an adult in good health. This specimen consisted of peripheral blood, obtained on day 0 of AZD1222 vaccination. The CDR3 protein is CASGYSNTGELFF. The CDR3 DNA is TGTGCTAGTGGTTACTCGAACACCGGGGAGCTGTTTTTT.